The subject of this entry is one TCR beta chain. This entry comes from a study of blood T cell repertoires in COVID-19. In the original analysis: Amplification with reference gene primers provided the estimates of nucleated cell counts. The method was immunoSEQ multiplex PCR; TCRdb's version includes in-frame clones alone and lacks a portion of them. V and J calls plus clone size are reproduced from that table; the DNA served to infer D and trimming. The sample holds about 74,000 clones, about four fifths seen once. The length of the CDR3 is 11 residues. Germline assignment: CDR1 LNHDA and CDR2 SQIVND (reference sequence).

Sequencing was performed on peripheral blood. The sequence derives from a man between 65 and 85 years old with acute or convalescent COVID-19. The chain joins TRBV19 to TRBJ2-1; 8 bases are a match to TRBD2. In nucleotides, the CDR3 is TGTGCAAGCGGGGGCTGGAATGAGCAGTTCTTC. Translated, it gives CASGGWNEQFF.